A single sample gave rise to the 18 T cell receptor beta chains below, sequenced in a study of molecular identifiers for immune sequencing clone quantification. TCRdb reanalysed the PCR reads using MiXCR and keeps one entry per CDR3 protein. Of hundreds of thousands of distinct CDR3 sequences listed, 20% to 25% were seen once; the top ten hold 0.81%. Sequencing was performed on naive CD8+ T cells from blood, with Jurkat cell RNA spiked in. Described subset: FACS-sorted CD8+CD4-CCR7+CD45RA+ naive T cells. The receptors shown here come from a human donor in good health. Some libraries in this study had Jurkat cell RNA spiked in.

At least ten counts were recorded for this clonotype. The chain carries TRBV6-5 and TRBJ2-7; TRBD2 agrees at 14 bases. After removal of 6 bases from V and 4 bases from J, the junction contained 5 bases not matched to a gene. CDR1 MNHEY and CDR2 SVGAGI come from the germline V gene. The CDR3 is 15 amino acids. The CDR3, as DNA: TGTGCCAGCAGCCCTGGGACTAGCGGGAGTTACGAGCAGTACTTC. The encoded protein is CASSPGTSGSYEQYF.

A few counts support this clonotype. V usage is TRBV4-3 and J usage is TRBJ2-1; 8 bases line up with TRBD2. The CDR3 is 18 amino acids. The germline V gene has CDR1 LGHNA and CDR2 YSLEER. V lost 3 bases, J lost 8 bases, and 18 bases stayed unmatched. The CDR3 spells CASSQNRNLAGGIDEQFF. In DNA, the CDR3 is TGCGCCAGCAGCCAGAATAGAAACCTTGCGGGAGGTATCGATGAGCAGTTCTTC.

The rearrangement links TRBV7-9 to TRBJ1-6; weak D call: TRBD1 (6 bases). The germline V gene encodes CDR1 SEHNR and CDR2 FQNEAQ (reference sequence). Deletions cut 6 bases from V and 10 bases from J, with 25 bases between. CDR3 length: 17 residues. This CDR3 is CASSSGPGQGLGSPLHF. The CDR3 DNA follows: TGTGCCAGCAGTTCGGGTCCGGGACAAGGTCTTGGCTCACCCCTCCACTTT.

This clonotype was observed many times. The V call is TRBV7-9, the J call TRBJ2-1; D ambiguous. Germline CDR1 and CDR2: SEHNR and FQNEAQ (reference sequence). Trimming pared 10 bases from V and 4 bases from J, leaving 29 bases between. The CDR3 covers 18 residues. CDR3 bases: TGTGCCAAAAACGATCTTACTTTGGGCCCCTCTGGGTACAATGAGCAGTTCTTC. Protein: CAKNDLTLGPSGYNEQFF.

This clonotype was counted ten times or more. The chain uses TRBV2 and TRBJ2-6; D is unresolved. The V end lost 5 bases, the J end lost 0 bases, and 5 bases lay between the germline ends. CDR3 length: 14 residues. CDR1 is SNHLY and CDR2 is FYNNEI in the germline V gene. CDR3 bases: TGTGCCAGCAGTCGTAGCTCTGGGGCCAACGTCCTGACTTTC. It yields the protein CASSRSSGANVLTF.

Notes on this clonotype: This could be a read error, since a much larger clone is one nucleotide away. V and J are TRBV4-2 and TRBJ2-4, with 15 positions matching TRBD2. The CDR3 sequence is 18 residues long. The germline gives CDR1 LGHNA, CDR2 YNFKEQ. The trim removed 4 bases at V and 0 bases at J, leaving 4 bases unmatched. CDR3 in amino acids: CASSPGLAGGLAKNIQYF. CDR3 sequence (DNA): TGTGCCAGCAGCCCCGGACTAGCGGGAGGGTTAGCCAAAAACATTCAGTACTTC.

Many counts were recorded for this clonotype. V is TRBV5-4 and J is TRBJ2-7, with D possibly matching TRBD1 (6 bases). This CDR3 has 12 amino acids. CDR1 and CDR2 from the germline V gene are SGHNT and YYREEE (reference sequence). Trimming pared 4 bases from V and 3 bases from J, leaving 8 bases between. The CDR3 DNA reads TGTGCCAGCAGCACGACAGGCTACGAGCAGTACTTC. Its translation: CASSTTGYEQYF.

As for this clonotype: A much larger clone differs from this one at a single base, so this may be a read error. V and J are TRBV6-2 or TRBV6-3 and TRBJ1-5; possible D gene TRBD1, 6 bases. Germline values: CDR1 MNHEY, CDR2 SVGEGT. The CDR3 covers 11 residues. DNA of the CDR3: TGTGCCAGCGGTCGCGGACAGCTCCAGCATTTT. Residues: CASGRGQLQHF.

Many counts were recorded for this clonotype. The V gene is TRBV29-1, the J gene TRBJ2-1, with TRBD2 identical over 10 bases. The CDR3 runs 13 residues. From germline, CDR1 is SQVTM and CDR2 ANQGSEA. With 7 bases clipped from V and 7 bases from J, the junction kept 7 bases outside the gene matches. The CDR3 bases are TGCAGCGCGTTGCTAGCGGGAGTGAATGAGCAGTTCTTC. It yields the protein CSALLAGVNEQFF.

This clonotype was counted ten times or more. The chain uses TRBV20-1 and TRBJ2-7, with D possibly TRBD1 on 6 matching bases. Trimming cost V 3 bases and J 3 bases, with 12 bases left between them. Germline V gene lookup returns CDR1 DFQATT and CDR2 SNEGSKA (reference sequence). The CDR3 spans 13 residues. The CDR3 reads CSASWGRGYEQYF. The CDR3 nucleotides are TGCAGTGCTAGTTGGGGGCGAGGCTACGAGCAGTACTTC.

This clonotype occurred many times. The chain links TRBV5-1 to TRBJ2-5; possible D gene TRBD1, 6 bases. CDR3 size: 17 residues. Germline V gene lookup returns CDR1 SGHRS and CDR2 YFSETQ. Trimming took 3 bases from V and 1 from J, leaving 19 bases between them. The CDR3 loop reads CASSWDNQSITQETQYF. CDR3 DNA sequence: TGCGCCAGCAGCTGGGACAACCAGTCTATTACCCAAGAGACCCAGTACTTC.

This clonotype occurred a few times. The rearrangement joins TRBV20-1 to TRBJ2-7; 10 positions agree with TRBD2. Trimming removed 2 bases from V and 4 bases from J; junction bases left unmatched: 8. Per the germline V gene, CDR1 is DFQATT and CDR2 is SNEGSKA (reference sequence). The length of the CDR3 is 15 residues. CDR3 region: CSARLAGEGGYEQYF. CDR3 DNA: TGCAGTGCTAGACTAGCGGGAGAGGGTGGGTACGAGCAGTACTTC.

The chain carries TRBV6-2 or TRBV6-3 and TRBJ2-1; 12 bases map to TRBD2. This CDR3 has 16 amino acids. Germline assignment: CDR1 MNHEY and CDR2 SVGEGT. J lost 6 bases, V lost 4 bases, and 7 bases had no gene match. In DNA form, the CDR3 reads TGTGCCAGCAGTTCCTCCCGGACTAGCGGGACCAATGAGCAGTTCTTC. As protein: CASSSSRTSGTNEQFF.

CDR3 DNA sequence: TGTGCCAGCAGCTTGAGGTCCGGGGTATCCGAGCAGTACTTC. Translation: CASSLRSGVSEQYF. V and J are TRBV5-6 and TRBJ2-7; a weak D match, TRBD2 (5 bases). This CDR3 comprises 14 residues. The V gene's germline CDR1 is SGHDT and CDR2 YYEEEE. V dropped 1 base and J dropped 6 bases, with 14 bases sitting between them.

The table lists this clonotype with many counts. The chain employs TRBV20-1 and TRBJ2-6, with D uncertain. CDR1 DFQATT and CDR2 SNEGSKA come from the germline V gene (reference sequence). Trimming shortened V by 1 base and J by 0 bases, and 4 bases separated the two germline ends. The CDR3 is 14 residues long. CDR3 coding DNA: TGCAGTGCTAGAGGCGGCTCTGGGGCCAACGTCCTGACTTTC. It is translated as CSARGGSGANVLTF.

Only one count was recorded for this clonotype. A single base separates this from a much larger clone, so it may be a read error. The chain employs TRBV29-1 and TRBJ1-1; 7 positions match TRBD1. The CDR3 is 14 amino acids. Per the germline V gene, CDR1 is SQVTM and CDR2 is ANQGSEA. CDR3 loop: CSVEERDSNTEASF. The CDR3 nucleotides read TGCAGCGTTGAAGAGCGGGACAGTAACACTGAAGCTTCCTTT.

Notes on this clonotype: This may come from a read error, since a much larger clone is one base off. The CDR3 DNA follows: TGTGCCAGCAGTTACGGGGGGGCTTACGTAGAGACCCAGTACTTC. Translated: CASSYGGAYVETQYF. The J gene is TRBJ2-5, the V gene TRBV6-5; a weak D match, TRBD2 (7 bases). Germline V gene sequence: CDR1 MNHEY, CDR2 SVGAGI. The V end lost 2 bases, the J end lost 4 bases, and 14 bases lay between the germline ends. This CDR3 has 15 residues.

This clonotype was counted ten times or more. V gene TRBV4-1 combines with J gene TRBJ2-3; D is unclear. The CDR3 has 17 residues. V was pared by 1 base and J by 1 base, with 15 bases between. Germline V gene lookup returns CDR1 MGHRA and CDR2 YSYEKL. The CDR3 loop reads CASSQVGMGIGTDTQYF. The CDR3 DNA reads TGCGCCAGCAGCCAAGTCGGTATGGGGATTGGCACAGATACGCAGTATTTT.